This T cell receptor beta chain was observed in a study of T cells after yellow fever vaccination (dated by TCRdb to between 2018 and 2021). Study-wide context: Libraries from fractions with low cell numbers were prepared with the SMART-Seq v4 Ultra Low Input RNA kit. To follow T-cell clones before and after both primary and booster YFV17D yellow fever vaccination, bulk TCR alpha and beta repertoires underwent longitudinal sequencing. Two healthy male donors, one aged 18 to 29 and one aged 30 to 39 years, made up the cohort. Blood samples were taken at several timepoints before and after primary and secondary immunization, and bulk PBMC replicates and cell subsets were isolated.

Beyond this particular receptor, the publication reports: Because the study included only a couple of donors, the extent to which the findings can be generalized is limited. A small fraction of clonotypes appeared in both the CD4 and CD8 compartments, likely as a result of convergent recombination. Computational filtering was needed because FACS-sorted repertoires could contain abundant contaminating clonotypes from the bulk population. After the booster, most of the clones that had expanded following primary vaccination were detected again (around 97% of CD4 and around 88% of CD8), which suggests that memory was broadly maintained. Compared with the primary T-cell response, the secondary T-cell response was weaker but faster, peaking on day 5 rather than day 15.

Per the germline V gene, LGHNA is the CDR1 and YSLEER is the CDR2. V ends up 0 bases short and J 6 bases short, with an unmatched junction base count of 5. The CDR3, from cysteine to phenylalanine, totals 17 residues. Of the read, only the CDR3 DNA is kept; its 51 bases are in frame from base 1. The treatment or condition label, read with the paper, signifies: live attenuated yellow fever vaccine strain. At each blood-draw timepoint, two biological replicates of bulk PBMCs were obtained. PBMCs were isolated from peripheral blood using a standard Ficoll-Paque protocol. RNA was extracted with TriZol from bulk PBMCs, CD4 and CD8 fractions, and dextramer-positive and dextramer-negative fractions. The instrument was an Illumina NovaSeq 6000. TCR cDNA was synthesized by 5'RACE template switching, through which a universal primer site and unique molecular identifiers were introduced. cDNA synthesis was primed from both the TCR alpha and TCR beta constant segments. Library amplification involved two PCR steps, and the second step added sample barcodes and sequencing adapters. Sequencing of libraries was performed on Illumina HiSeq 2500 (2x100 bp) or NovaSeq (2x150 bp). For the original study's pipeline: Reads were demultiplexed and collapsed into UMI consensus sequences with MIGEC, and V(D)J alignment was performed with MiXCR. Clonotypes responding to the vaccine were identified with edgeR on replicate PBMC samples, with the criteria of FDR below 0.01 and a log2 fold change above 5 up to day 15. Each bulk clonotype received a CD4 or CD8 identity based on whether the sequenced CD4 or CD8 repertoire contained that clonotype at higher abundance. The raw public data were reprocessed by TCRdb itself: fastp quality trimming at Q25, MiXCR clonotype calling, in-frame beta chains only. Each entry is one CDR3 protein sequence, shown with its most common DNA and genes. The V and J calls here are based on TCRdb, not the publication. This sample has hundreds of thousands of distinct CDR3 sequences in its table, and approximately 3.8% of those were observed once. The ten largest make up about a quarter of the sample.

This clonotype was detected a few times. This clone's antigen is unknown. No much larger clone is present one base from it, and per-base qualities are unavailable. The source of this sequence is a man between 18 and 35 years old who received the YFV17D yellow fever vaccine. The chain is made from TRBV4-3 and TRBJ1-6, and TRBD1 aligns with 10 junction nucleotides. The starting material was PBMCs, obtained on the day of the yellow fever booster vaccination. The CDR3 is CASSQDLRDRGNSPLHF. DNA sequence: TGCGCCAGCAGCCAAGATCTGAGGGACAGGGGTAATTCACCCCTCCACTTT.